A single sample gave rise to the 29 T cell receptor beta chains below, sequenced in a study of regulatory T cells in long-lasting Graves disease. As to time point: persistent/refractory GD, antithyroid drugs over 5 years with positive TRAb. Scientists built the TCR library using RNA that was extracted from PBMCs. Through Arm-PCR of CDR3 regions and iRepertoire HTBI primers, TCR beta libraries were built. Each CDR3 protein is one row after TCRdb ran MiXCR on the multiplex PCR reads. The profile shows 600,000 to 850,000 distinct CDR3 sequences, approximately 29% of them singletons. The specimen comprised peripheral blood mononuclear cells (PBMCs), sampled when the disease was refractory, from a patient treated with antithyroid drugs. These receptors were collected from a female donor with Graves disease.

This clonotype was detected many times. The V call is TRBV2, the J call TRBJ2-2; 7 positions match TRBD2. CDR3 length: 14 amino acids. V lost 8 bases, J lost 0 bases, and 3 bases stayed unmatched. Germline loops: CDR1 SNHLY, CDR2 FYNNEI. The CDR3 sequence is CASLSGTNTGELFF. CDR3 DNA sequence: TGTGCCAGCCTCAGCGGGACGAACACCGGGGAGCTGTTTTTT.

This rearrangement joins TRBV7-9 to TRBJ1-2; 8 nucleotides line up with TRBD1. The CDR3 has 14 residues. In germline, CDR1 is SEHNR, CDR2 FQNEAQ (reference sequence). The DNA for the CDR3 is TGTTCCCAGCACCCGCCGGGACAGGCTGTAGTCTACACCTTC. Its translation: CSQHPPGQAVVYTF.

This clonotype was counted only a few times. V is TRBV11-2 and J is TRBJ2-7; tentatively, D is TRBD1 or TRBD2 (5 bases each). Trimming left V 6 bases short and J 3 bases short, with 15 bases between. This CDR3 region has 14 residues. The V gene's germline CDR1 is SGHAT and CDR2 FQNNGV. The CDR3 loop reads CASSLVQGDYEQYF. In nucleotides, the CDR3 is TGTGCCAGCAGTCTTGTCCAGGGAGACTACGAGCAGTACTTC.

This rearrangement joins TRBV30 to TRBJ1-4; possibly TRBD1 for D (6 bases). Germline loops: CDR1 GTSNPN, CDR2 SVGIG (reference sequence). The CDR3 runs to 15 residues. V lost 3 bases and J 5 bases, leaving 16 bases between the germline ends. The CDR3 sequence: CAWSRTRGANEKLFF. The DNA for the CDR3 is TGTGCCTGGAGCAGGACAAGGGGGGCGAATGAAAAACTGTTTTTT. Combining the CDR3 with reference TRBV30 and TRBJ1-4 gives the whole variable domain SQTIHQWPATLVQPVGSPLSLECTVEGTSNPNLYWYRQAAGRGLQLLFYSVGIGQISSEVPQNLSASRPQDRQFILSSKKLLLSDSGFYLCAWSRTRGANEKLFFGSGTQLSVL.

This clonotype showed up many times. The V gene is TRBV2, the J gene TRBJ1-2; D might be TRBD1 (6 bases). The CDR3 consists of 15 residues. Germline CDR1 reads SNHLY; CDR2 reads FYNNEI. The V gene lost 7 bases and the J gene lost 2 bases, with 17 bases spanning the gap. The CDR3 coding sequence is TGTGCCAGCAAGGCTTGGGGGCCTTCGAACTATGGCTACACCTTC. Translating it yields CASKAWGPSNYGYTF.

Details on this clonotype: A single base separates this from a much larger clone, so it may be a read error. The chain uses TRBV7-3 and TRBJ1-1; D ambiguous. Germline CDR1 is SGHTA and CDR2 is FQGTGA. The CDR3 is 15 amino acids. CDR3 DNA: TGTGCCTGCAGCCCGAGCGGGGTCCATGGGACTGAAGCTTTCTTT. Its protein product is CACSPSGVHGTEAFF.

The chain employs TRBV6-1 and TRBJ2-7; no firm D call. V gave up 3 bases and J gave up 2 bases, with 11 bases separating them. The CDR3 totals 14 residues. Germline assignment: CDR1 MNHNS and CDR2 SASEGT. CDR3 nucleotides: TGTGCCAGCAGTGACCCCAGTGGGACCTACGAGCAGTACTTC. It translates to CASSDPSGTYEQYF.

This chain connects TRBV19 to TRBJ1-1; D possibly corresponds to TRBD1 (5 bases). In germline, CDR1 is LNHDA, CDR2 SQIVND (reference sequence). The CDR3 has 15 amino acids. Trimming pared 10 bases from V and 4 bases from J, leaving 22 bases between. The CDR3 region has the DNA TGTGCCACCATGCTGGGGGACCCGGGACCCACTGAAGCTTTCTTT. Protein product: CATMLGDPGPTEAFF. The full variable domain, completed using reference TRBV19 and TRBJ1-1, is DGGITQSPKYLFRKEGQNVTLSCEQNLNHDAMYWYRQDPGQGLRLIYYSQIVNDFQKGDIAEGYSVSREKKESFPLTVTSAQKNPTAFYLCATMLGDPGPTEAFFGQGTRLTVV.

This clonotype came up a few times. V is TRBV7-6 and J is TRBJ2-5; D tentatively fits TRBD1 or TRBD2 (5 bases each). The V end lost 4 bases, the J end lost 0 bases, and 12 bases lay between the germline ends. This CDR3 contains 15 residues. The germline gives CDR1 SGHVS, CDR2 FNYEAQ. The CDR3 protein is CASSSPRGDQETQYF. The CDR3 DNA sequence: TGTGCCAGCAGCTCACCAAGGGGAGACCAAGAGACCCAGTACTTC.

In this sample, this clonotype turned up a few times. The CDR3 loop is CAWDGAVGNQPQHF. The CDR3 nucleotides are TGTGCCTGGGACGGAGCCGTGGGCAATCAGCCCCAGCATTTT. The chain carries TRBV30 and TRBJ1-5, with D uncertain. The V end was cut by 5 bases, the J end by 2 bases, with 13 bases between. The CDR3 length is 14 residues. From germline, CDR1 is GTSNPN and CDR2 SVGIG (reference sequence).

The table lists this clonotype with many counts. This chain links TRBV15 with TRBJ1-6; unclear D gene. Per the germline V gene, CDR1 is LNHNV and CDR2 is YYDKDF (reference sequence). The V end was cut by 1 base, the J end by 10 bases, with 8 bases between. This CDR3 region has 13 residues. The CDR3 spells CATSRGLGSPLHF. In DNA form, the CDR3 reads TGTGCCACCAGCAGAGGATTGGGGTCACCCCTCCACTTT.

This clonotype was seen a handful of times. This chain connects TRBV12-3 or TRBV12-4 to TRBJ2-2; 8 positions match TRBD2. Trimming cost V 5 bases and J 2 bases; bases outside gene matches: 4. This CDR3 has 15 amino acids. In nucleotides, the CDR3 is TGTGCCAGCAGTACTAGCGGAGCCAACACCGGGGAGCTGTTTTTT. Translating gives CASSTSGANTGELFF.

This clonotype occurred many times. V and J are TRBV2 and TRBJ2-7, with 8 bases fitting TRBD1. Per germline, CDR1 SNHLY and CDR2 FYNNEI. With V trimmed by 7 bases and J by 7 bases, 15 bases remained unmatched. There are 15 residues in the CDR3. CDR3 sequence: CASTLRAGGAGEQYF. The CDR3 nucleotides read TGTGCCAGCACTCTAAGGGCAGGGGGCGCGGGGGAGCAGTACTTC.

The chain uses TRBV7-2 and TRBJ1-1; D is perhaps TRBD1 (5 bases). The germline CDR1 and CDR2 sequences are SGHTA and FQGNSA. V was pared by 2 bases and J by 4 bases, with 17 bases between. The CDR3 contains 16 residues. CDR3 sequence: CASSLSGKGGTTEAFF. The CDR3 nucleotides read TGTGCCAGCAGCTTATCTGGTAAGGGAGGGACCACTGAAGCTTTCTTT.

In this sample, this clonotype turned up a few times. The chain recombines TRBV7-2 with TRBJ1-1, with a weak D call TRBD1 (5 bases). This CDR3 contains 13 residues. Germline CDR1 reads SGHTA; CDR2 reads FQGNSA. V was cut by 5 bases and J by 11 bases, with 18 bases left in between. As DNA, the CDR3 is TGTGCCAGCAGCACACGACAGCGCGGGAGGGCTTTCTTT. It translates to CASSTRQRGRAFF.

The CDR3 coding sequence is TGTGCCAGCAGTTTATCCAGGGCGGGCACTGAAGCTTTCTTT. Amino acids: CASSLSRAGTEAFF. V is TRBV28 and J is TRBJ1-1; D possibly corresponds to TRBD1 (5 bases). The CDR3 contains 14 residues. Germline values: CDR1 MDHEN, CDR2 SYDVKM. V was trimmed by 1 base and J by 4 bases, leaving 10 bases between them.

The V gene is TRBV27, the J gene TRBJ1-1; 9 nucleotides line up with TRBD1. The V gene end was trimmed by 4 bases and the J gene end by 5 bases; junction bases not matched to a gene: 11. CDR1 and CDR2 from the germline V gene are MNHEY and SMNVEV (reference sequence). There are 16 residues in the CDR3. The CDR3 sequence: CASSYGVPGQGTEAFF. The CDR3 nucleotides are TGTGCCAGCAGTTATGGGGTCCCGGGACAGGGAACTGAAGCTTTCTTT.

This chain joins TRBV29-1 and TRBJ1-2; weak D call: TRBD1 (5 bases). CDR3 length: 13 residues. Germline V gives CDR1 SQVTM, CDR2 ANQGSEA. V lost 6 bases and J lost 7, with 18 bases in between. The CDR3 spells CSVDGTALSGYTF. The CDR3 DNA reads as TGCAGCGTCGATGGGACCGCGCTCTCTGGCTACACCTTC.

The DNA of the CDR3 is TGTGCCAGCAGCCTCCGGGACAGTTATGCTAACTATGGCTACACCTTC. This translates into CASSLRDSYANYGYTF. V gene TRBV5-6 combines with J gene TRBJ1-2; TRBD1 aligns across 7 bases. Per the germline V gene, CDR1 is SGHDT and CDR2 is YYEEEE. With V trimmed by 4 bases and J by 0 bases, 9 bases remained unmatched. The CDR3 loop spans 16 amino acids. Combining the CDR3 with reference TRBV5-6 and TRBJ1-2 gives the whole variable domain DAGVTQSPTHLIKTRGQQVTLRCSPKSGHDTVSWYQQALGQGPQFIFQYYEEEERQRGNFPDRFSGHQFPNYSSELNVNALLLGDSALYLCASSLRDSYANYGYTFGSGTRLTVV.

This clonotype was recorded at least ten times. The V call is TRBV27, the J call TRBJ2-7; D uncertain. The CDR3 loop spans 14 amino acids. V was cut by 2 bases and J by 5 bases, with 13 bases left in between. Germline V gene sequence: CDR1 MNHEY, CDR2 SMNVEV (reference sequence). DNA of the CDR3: TGTGCCAGCAGTTTAGCCACGGCCGGTAACGAGCAGTACTTC. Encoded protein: CASSLATAGNEQYF.

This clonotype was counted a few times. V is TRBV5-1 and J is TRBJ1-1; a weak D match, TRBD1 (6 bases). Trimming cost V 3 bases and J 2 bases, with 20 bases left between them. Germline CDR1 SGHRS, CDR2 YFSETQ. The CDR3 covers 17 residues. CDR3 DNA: TGCGCCAGCAGCTCAACATCCGGGACACGGGCTAACACTGAAGCTTTCTTT. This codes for CASSSTSGTRANTEAFF. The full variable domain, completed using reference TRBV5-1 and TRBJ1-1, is KAGVTQTPRYLIKTRGQQVTLSCSPISGHRSVSWYQQTPGQGLQFLFEYFSETQRNKGNFPGRFSGRQFSNSRSEMNVSTLELGDSALYLCASSSTSGTRANTEAFFGQGTRLTVV.

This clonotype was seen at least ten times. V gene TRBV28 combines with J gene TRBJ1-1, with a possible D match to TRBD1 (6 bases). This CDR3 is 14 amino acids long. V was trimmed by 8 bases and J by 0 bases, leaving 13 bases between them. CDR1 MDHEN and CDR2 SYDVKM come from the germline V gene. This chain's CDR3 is CASCHRDLNTEAFF. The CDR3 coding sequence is TGTGCCAGCTGTCACAGGGACCTGAACACTGAAGCTTTCTTT.

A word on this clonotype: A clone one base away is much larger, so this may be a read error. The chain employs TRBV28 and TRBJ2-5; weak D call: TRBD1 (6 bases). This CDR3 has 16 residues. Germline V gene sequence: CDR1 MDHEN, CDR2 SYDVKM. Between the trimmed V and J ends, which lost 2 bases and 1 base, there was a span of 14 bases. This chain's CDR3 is CASSLPGAGPQETQYF. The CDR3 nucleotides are TGTGCCAGCAGTTTACCAGGGGCAGGGCCCCAAGAGACCCAGTACTTC.

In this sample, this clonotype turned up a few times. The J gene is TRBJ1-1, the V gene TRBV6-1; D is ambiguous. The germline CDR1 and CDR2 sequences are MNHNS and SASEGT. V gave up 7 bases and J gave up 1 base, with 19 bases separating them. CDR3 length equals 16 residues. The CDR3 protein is CASTLDPREKNTEAFF. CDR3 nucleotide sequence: TGTGCCAGCACTTTGGACCCTAGAGAGAAGAACACTGAAGCTTTCTTT.

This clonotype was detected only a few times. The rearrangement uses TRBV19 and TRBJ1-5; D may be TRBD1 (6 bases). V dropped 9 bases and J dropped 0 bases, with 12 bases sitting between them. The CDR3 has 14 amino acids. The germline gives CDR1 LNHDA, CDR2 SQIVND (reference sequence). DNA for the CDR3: TGTGCCAGCGACAGACAGGTTAGCAATCAGCCCCAGCATTTT. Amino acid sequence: CASDRQVSNQPQHF.

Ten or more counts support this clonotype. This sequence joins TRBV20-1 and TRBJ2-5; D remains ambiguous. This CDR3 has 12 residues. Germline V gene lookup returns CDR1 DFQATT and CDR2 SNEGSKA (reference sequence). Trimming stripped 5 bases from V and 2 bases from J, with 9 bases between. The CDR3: CSAPSSQETQYF. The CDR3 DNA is TGCAGTGCTCCTAGTTCTCAAGAGACCCAGTACTTC.

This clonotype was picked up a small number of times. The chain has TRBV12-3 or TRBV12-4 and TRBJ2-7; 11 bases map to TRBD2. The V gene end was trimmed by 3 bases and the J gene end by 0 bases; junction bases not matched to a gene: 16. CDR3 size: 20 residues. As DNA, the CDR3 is TGTGCCAGCAGTTTTGGGGCACGACTAGCGGGAAGCCCCGCCTCCTACGAGCAGTACTTC. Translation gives CASSFGARLAGSPASYEQYF.

DNA of the CDR3: TGTGCCAGCAGCCCCCTCCGGGGGTCAACCTACTACGAGCAGTACTTC. Residues: CASSPLRGSTYYEQYF. The chain links TRBV11-2 to TRBJ2-7, with D perhaps TRBD2 (6 bases). CDR3 length equals 16 residues. The germline V and J ends were trimmed by 5 bases and 3 bases, with 20 bases remaining between them. Germline V lookup: CDR1 SGHAT, CDR2 FQNNGV. Using reference TRBV11-2 and TRBJ2-7 for the parts outside the CDR3, the full variable domain is EAGVAQSPRYKIIEKRQSVAFWCNPISGHATLYWYQQILGQGPKLLIQFQNNGVVDDSQLPKDRFSAERLKGVDSTLKIQPAKLEDSAVYLCASSPLRGSTYYEQYFGPGTRLTVT.

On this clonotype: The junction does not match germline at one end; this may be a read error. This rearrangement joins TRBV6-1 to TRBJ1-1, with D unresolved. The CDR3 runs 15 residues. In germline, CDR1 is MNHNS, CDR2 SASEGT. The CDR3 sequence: CAGSYRRTLNTEAFF. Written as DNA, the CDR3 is TGTGCCGGCAGTTACAGAAGGACGCTCAACACTGAAGCTTTCTTT.